The clone carrying this T cell receptor beta chain was found a few times. This specimen belongs to a study of metastatic and nonmetastatic thyroid tumors. CDR3 length: 15 amino acids. J was trimmed by 2 bases and V by 5 bases; bases with no gene match: 3. Thyroid surgery was preceded by no treatment in any patient. TCRdb re-analyzed the PCR reads using MiXCR. Here the sample spans 20,000 to 25,000 clones, about 30% being singletons. This receptor was identified in a female donor with papillary thyroid cancer or a benign thyroid nodule (not recorded which). Some clones in this sample may be carry-over from other donors' samples. The rearrangement uses TRBV12-3 or TRBV12-4 and TRBJ2-3; 11 positions agree with TRBD2. The sample taken for sequencing was tumor tissue. The DNA of the CDR3 is TGTGCCAGCAGTACTAGCGGGGGAGACACAGATACGCAGTATTTT. It yields the protein CASSTSGGDTDTQYF.